This T cell receptor (beta chain) derives from a study of shared clonotypes between healthy human individuals. Using immunoSEQ multiplex PCR, the repertoire was profiled, and TCRdb retains in-frame clones only, with some absent. Of 2.3 million or so clones in the sample, more than 80% were seen once. This CDR3 comprises 14 residues. The ends lost 3 bases at V and 3 bases at J; junction bases unmatched: 5. Germline V gene data show CDR1 as SGHKS and CDR2 as YYEKEE (reference sequence). The receptor was derived from a man aged 18-30 years in good health. Some clones in this sample may be carry-over from other donors' samples. Sequencing was carried out using naive CD4+ T cells from PBMCs. Subset indicated: CD45RA+ positively selected. This sequence joins TRBV5-5 and TRBJ1-2; TRBD1 aligns across 7 bases. Written as DNA, the CDR3 is TGTGCCAGCAGCTCCAACAGGGGTGACTATGGCTACACCTTC. Translated, it gives CASSSNRGDYGYTF.